The 18 T cell receptor beta chains reported below all come from one sample, sequenced in a study of blood T cell repertoires in COVID-19 (dated by TCRdb to the early 2020s). The receptor library was made with the immunoSEQ multiplex PCR assay. Entries here come from immuneACCESS through TCRdb and include only in-frame sequences with V and J called. Some clones fail to appear in such tables; in the studies checked, an unresolved V gene covers under half of the shortfall, and the cause of the remainder is unknown. The sample profile shows more than 100,000 clones; approximately 84% of them were found once. In total, the top ten clones hold under 15% of the sample. The specimen was peripheral blood. The receptor source for this set is a human donor in a cohort sampled during active or convalescent COVID-19.

The V and J genes are TRBV5-5 and TRBJ1-5; 8 bases are a match to TRBD1. The CDR3 runs to 18 residues. Germline V CDR1 and CDR2: SGHKS, YYEKEE (reference sequence). Trimming removed 0 bases from V and 6 bases from J; junction bases left unmatched: 14. In nucleotides, the CDR3 is TGTGCCAGCAGCTTGGAAGAATCGGCAGGGGGCTGGAGTCAGCCCCAGCATTTT. It codes for CASSLEESAGGWSQPQHF.

This chain links TRBV4-2 with TRBJ1-4; D unresolved. The CDR3 loop spans 13 amino acids. V was clipped by 2 bases and J by 6 bases, with 7 bases between them. Germline CDR1 reads LGHNA; CDR2 reads YNFKEQ. CDR3 amino acids: CASSQNQDEKLFF. The DNA of the CDR3 is TGTGCCAGCAGCCAAAACCAGGATGAAAAACTGTTTTTT.

This chain links TRBV9 with TRBJ1-5, with D uncertain. V lost 1 base, J lost 8 bases, and 10 bases lay in between. CDR1 SGDLS and CDR2 YYNGEE come from the germline V gene. CDR3 length: 13 residues. CDR3 residues: CASSVRPREPQHF. Written as DNA, the CDR3 is TGTGCCAGCAGCGTAAGGCCCCGGGAGCCCCAGCATTTT.

This rearrangement joins TRBV4-3 to TRBJ1-6, with D unresolved. In germline, CDR1 is LGHNA, CDR2 YSLEER. Trimming pared 1 base from V and 12 bases from J, leaving 13 bases between. The CDR3 has 14 residues. The CDR3, as DNA: TGCGCCAGCAGCCAAGTTGACCGGGTCGTACCCCTCCACTTT. Translation gives CASSQVDRVVPLHF.

The rearrangement joins TRBV7-2 to TRBJ1-2; 8 nucleotides match TRBD1. The CDR3 spans 17 residues. CDR1 is SGHTA, CDR2 FQGNSA, per germline. The junction had 11 bases not matched to a gene; V was cut back by 2 bases and J by 3 bases. The CDR3: CASSLYYKPGQDYGYTF. Written as DNA, the CDR3 is TGTGCCAGCAGCTTATATTACAAGCCGGGACAGGACTATGGCTACACCTTC. The full variable domain, in which reference TRBV7-2 and TRBJ1-2 provide the parts outside the CDR3, is GAGVSQSPSNKVTEKGKDVELRCDPISGHTALYWYRQSLGQGLEFLIYFQGNSAPDKSGLPSDRFSAERTGGSVSTLTIQRTQQEDSAVYLCASSLYYKPGQDYGYTFGSGTRLTVV.

This sequence joins TRBV18 and TRBJ2-1; TRBD2 aligns across 7 bases. V shed 6 bases, J shed 0 bases, and the junction held 2 bases outside the gene matches. This CDR3 comprises 14 residues. Germline CDR1 is KGHSH and CDR2 is LQKENI. The CDR3 nucleotides read TGTGCCAGCTCCGGGACTATCTCCTACAATGAGCAGTTCTTC. It specifies CASSGTISYNEQFF.

The V call is TRBV24-1, the J call TRBJ2-1; 10 bases line up with TRBD1. J gave up 8 bases and V 3 bases, and 6 bases lay outside the gene matches. In germline, CDR1 is KGHDR, CDR2 SFDVKD. CDR3 length equals 15 residues. In DNA, the CDR3 is TGTGCCACCAGTGATCACGGACAGGGGGTCTATGAGCAGTTCTTC. This encodes CATSDHGQGVYEQFF.

V usage is TRBV2 and J usage is TRBJ1-5, with TRBD1 as a possible D gene (6 bases). CDR3 length: 13 amino acids. V was clipped by 5 bases and J by 6 bases, with 11 bases between them. Germline CDR1 SNHLY, CDR2 FYNNEI. CDR3 nucleotide sequence: TGTGCCAGCAGTCGGGACATCCCTCAGCCCCAGCATTTT. Amino acids: CASSRDIPQPQHF. Supplemented by reference TRBV2 and TRBJ1-5, the full variable domain reads EPEVTQTPSHQVTQMGQEVILRCVPISNHLYFYWYRQILGQKVEFLVSFYNNEISEKSEIFDDQFSVERPDGSNFTLKIRSTKLEDSAMYFCASSRDIPQPQHFGDGTRLSIL.

The chain employs TRBV4-3 and TRBJ2-2; 9 bases map to TRBD2. The V gene's germline CDR1 is LGHNA and CDR2 YSLEER. V trimming: 4 bases; J trimming: 0 bases; junction bases outside the gene matches: 6. This CDR3 region has 17 residues. CDR3 sequence reads: CASSPRAGGANTGELFF. The CDR3 bases are TGCGCCAGCAGCCCCCGAGCGGGGGGAGCGAACACCGGGGAGCTGTTTTTT.

V and J are TRBV6-5 and TRBJ1-4; the match to TRBD1 covers 7 bases. The J segment lost 12 bases and the V segment lost 6 bases, leaving 4 bases of the junction unmatched. This CDR3 is built from 11 residues. CDR1 and CDR2 (germline): MNHEY, SVGAGI. The CDR3 spells CASSQGGELFF. CDR3 coding DNA: TGTGCCAGCAGCCAGGGGGGAGAACTGTTTTTT.

The chain links TRBV7-6 to TRBJ1-3; the match to TRBD1 covers 9 bases. V trimming: 1 base; J trimming: 4 bases; junction bases outside the gene matches: 8. Looked up from germline, CDR1 is SGHVS and CDR2 is FNYEAQ. The CDR3 length is 17 residues. DNA of the CDR3: TGTGCCAGCAGCTTAGTAGGACAGGGGAGGTTCGGAAACACCATATATTTT. Translation: CASSLVGQGRFGNTIYF.

This rearrangement joins TRBV5-5 to TRBJ1-3; 7 nucleotides line up with TRBD1. The CDR3 is 14 residues long. V shed 2 bases, J shed 2 bases, and the junction held 1 base outside the gene matches. Germline V gene lookup returns CDR1 SGHKS and CDR2 YYEKEE (reference sequence). CDR3 in amino acids: CASSFQGAGNTIYF. In nucleotides, the CDR3 is TGTGCCAGCAGCTTTCAGGGGGCTGGAAACACCATATATTTT.

This clone was seen a few times. The chain uses TRBV4-1 and TRBJ1-2; no reliable D call. The V end lost 0 bases, the J end lost 5 bases, and 13 bases lay between the germline ends. CDR3 length: 15 residues. Germline V gene sequence: CDR1 MGHRA, CDR2 YSYEKL. CDR3 in amino acids: CASSQEPQSRYGYTF. DNA for the CDR3: TGCGCCAGCAGCCAAGAGCCCCAGTCGAGGTATGGCTACACCTTC.

The chain has TRBV6-6 and TRBJ1-1; no clear D. Looked up from germline, CDR1 is MNHNY and CDR2 is SVGAGI (reference sequence). The V and J ends lost 8 bases and 1 base respectively, with 8 bases between them. The CDR3 sequence is 12 residues long. The CDR3 protein is CASVEGNTEAFF. In DNA, the CDR3 is TGTGCCAGCGTGGAGGGGAACACTGAAGCTTTCTTT.

V gene TRBV29-1 combines with J gene TRBJ2-7, with a tentative D call TRBD1 (6 bases). Germline assignment: CDR1 SQVTM and CDR2 ANQGSEA. This CDR3 is 12 amino acids long. V gave up 0 bases and J gave up 7 bases, with 10 bases separating them. Here the CDR3 reads CSVEDLGQEQYF. DNA of the CDR3: TGCAGCGTTGAAGATCTAGGACAGGAGCAGTACTTC.

The chain links TRBV30 to TRBJ1-5; TRBD1 is a possible D gene (6 bases). V was shortened by 3 bases and J by 4 bases, with 10 bases between the two germline ends. The CDR3 extends over 13 amino acids. The germline V gene has CDR1 GTSNPN and CDR2 SVGIG (reference sequence). The CDR3 bases are TGTGCCTGGAGCAGGGGTCGGAATCAGCCCCAGCATTTT. It specifies CAWSRGRNQPQHF.

This chain joins TRBV9 and TRBJ2-3; 14 nucleotides line up with TRBD2. V shed 2 bases, J shed 2 bases, and the junction held 4 bases outside the gene matches. Germline lookup yields CDR1 SGDLS and CDR2 YYNGEE. This CDR3 is 17 amino acids long. The CDR3 DNA follows: TGTGCCAGCAGCGTGGGACTAGCGGGGGTATCCACAGATACGCAGTATTTT. It codes for CASSVGLAGVSTDTQYF.

The V and J genes are TRBV27 and TRBJ1-5; 7 bases are a match to TRBD1. V shed 5 bases and J 2 bases; nucleotides not matched to a gene: 6. Germline loops: CDR1 MNHEY, CDR2 SMNVEV (reference sequence). This CDR3 comprises 15 residues. DNA for the CDR3: TGTGCCAGCAGTAAAAGACAGGGTGGCAATCAGCCCCAGCATTTT. Its translation: CASSKRQGGNQPQHF.